This section outlines one TCR beta chain sequence together with its context. This clone turned up a few times. What antigen it recognizes has not been identified. Per-base quality was not reported, and no clone a single base away is much larger than it. In the same sample, other DNA sequences code for this CDR3. From the germline V gene, CDR1 is SGHTA and CDR2 is FQGTGA. Measured from the cysteine to the phenylalanine, the CDR3 is 16 residues long. Solely the CDR3 DNA is kept, with 48 bases framed from the first base. V lost 1 base and J lost 0 bases; the stretch between them is 12 bases long. The sample belongs to a study of T cell clones after liver transplantation (dated by TCRdb to the late 2010s). Context from the whole study: Samples were obtained from ITN030ST, a randomized trial in which withdrawal of immunosuppression was attempted within 2 years of liver transplantation. Of the eight recipients, a few were HCV-positive, while the remaining recipients had been transplanted for non-autoimmune, non-viral indications. Donor-reactive T cell clones were identified by TCRbeta sequencing after a pre-transplant mixed lymphocyte reaction and then tracked in post-transplant blood. Until randomization at 12-24 months post-transplant, subjects were given standard immunosuppression, with no induction therapy. A cohort of 8 liver transplant recipients was studied, of whom 3 were classified as tolerant and 5 as non-tolerant. Blood samples were collected pre-transplant, pre-randomization before withdrawal, and post-randomization after either complete withdrawal or failed withdrawal. Third party-reactive TCRbeta sequences from pre-transplant MLRs were also identified as an antigen-independent comparator for donor-reactive sequences. Tolerance was defined as complete withdrawal of immunosuppression for at least one year without a rise in liver enzymes beyond twice the upper limit of normal.

Using immunoSEQ, frozen genomic DNA was subjected to high-throughput TCRbeta CDR3 sequencing, a process that included PCR amplification, mapping, bias correction and internal controls. The source study handled its data this way. Only productive rearrangements were retained, and each unique TCRbeta sequence was defined by its CDR3 nucleotide sequence together with its V and J gene. For classification of a sequence as donor-reactive, at least 5-fold expansion in CFSE-low cells relative to unstimulated pre-transplant cells and a frequency of at least 0.01% were required. Minimum frequency thresholds were set for each subject on the basis of the unstimulated sample with the lowest template count, so that a detection power of at least 90% was ensured. Jensen-Shannon divergence between the top 1000 TCRbeta sequences post-transplant and pre-transplant was used to measure repertoire turnover. Changes in detection of donor-reactive sequences were tested with two-sided Fisher's exact tests. The table comes from immuneACCESS by way of TCRdb, which keeps in-frame sequences with V and J called. Part of the clones is missing from these tables; in studies checked, under half for an unresolved V gene and the rest for unknown reasons. The V and J calls and clone size were taken over from that table, and D and trimming were inferred from the DNA. Within this sample are more than 95,000 clones, with roughly four fifths of them counted one time only. The ten top clones hold over 0.75% of the sample.

The research as a whole found: Circulating donor-reactive CD4 TCRbeta sequences fell significantly post-transplant in 5 of 8 subjects, irrespective of tolerance or HCV status. After accounting for repertoire turnover, donor-reactive detection was significantly reduced in 7 of 8 subjects for CD4 and 8 of 8 for CD8. Because of small, heterogeneous patient numbers and non-standardized post-transplant time points, the conclusions were only preliminary. Low numbers of available donor cells limited the measurable donor-reactive repertoire in a couple of subjects. Without allograft tissue specimens, donor-reactive T cells may have migrated into the graft rather than being deleted. The decline in donor-reactive sequences exceeded the decline in third party-reactive sequences, suggesting partial antigen-specific deletion that was unrelated to withdrawal success.

Read against the paper, the sample's time point label means: pre-transplant. Thawed unstimulated PBMCs were stained for CD3, CD4 and CD8 and FACS-sorted into CD3+CD4+ and CD3+CD8+ populations. All 8 studied subjects were randomized to withdrawal of immunosuppression. The Qiagen DNeasy Blood and Tissue Kit was used for isolation of genomic DNA. Recombination joined TRBV7-3 with TRBJ1-1, with no D gene named confidently. The clonotype comes from a human donor who received a liver transplant. The input for sequencing was CD4+ T cells from blood, taken before liver transplant. The sequence in DNA is TGTGCCAGCAGCTTAATGGGTGGAGGCATGAACACTGAAGCTTTCTTT. Translated, this gives CASSLMGGGMNTEAFF.